This T cell receptor beta chain derives from a study of blood T cell repertoires in COVID-19. CDR1 and CDR2 from the germline V gene are MNHEY and SMNVEV (reference sequence). This CDR3 has 15 amino acids. V was cut by 7 bases and J by 4 bases, with 17 bases left in between. As processed by the authors: Estimation of nucleated cell counts was performed using reference gene primer amplification. Here immunoSEQ multiplex PCR was the method, and the copy in TCRdb shows in-frame clones only, minus some. V and J calls and clone size are as listed in that table; D and trimming were resolved from the DNA. The sample lists fewer than 500,000 clones; 87% were seen once. Participant age was roughly 18 to 100 years, and participants resided in around 24 US areas. Cohort 3 recovered donors had two negative PCRs, clearance, or symptom resolution.

The receptor's source is a man aged 25-45 years who had recovered from COVID-19. The V call is TRBV27, the J call TRBJ1-3, with D perhaps matching TRBD1 (5 bases). Sequenced material: PBMCs or T cells enriched from blood (not recorded which). The CDR3 bases are TGTGCCAGCACCTCGATAGGGGCAGGGGGAAACACCATATATTTT. Its translation: CASTSIGAGGNTIYF.